A selection of T cell receptor beta chains follows, all from one sample in a study of blood T cell repertoires in COVID-19. The data were produced by immunoSEQ multiplex PCR, yet TCRdb's version contains in-frame clones alone and is incomplete. The sample holds approximately 160,000 clones, about 81% seen once. Sample: peripheral blood. The receptors were sampled from a woman older than 75 with acute or convalescent COVID-19. Each CDR3 is given with its conserved first and last residue. The D gene is left open where the match is weak. Part of the rows lack a size; the others show once, few, many or a class for expanded clones.

DNA: TGTGCCAGCAGCCCCGGGACAGGGCCGTCAGAGACCCAGTACTTC
CDR3: CASSPGTGPSETQYF
size: many
D: TRBD1
J: TRBJ2-5
V: TRBV7-2

DNA: TGCAGCGTTGGGACACGGACGAGTGAAAAACTGTTTTTT
CDR3: CSVGTRTSEKLFF
size: .
D: .
J: TRBJ1-4
V: TRBV29-1

DNA: TGTGCCAGCAGTCCGCAAACCCTAAAGAACGAGCAGTACTTC
CDR3: CASSPQTLKNEQYF
size: .
D: .
J: TRBJ2-7
V: TRBV28

DNA: TGCAGTGCTAGTTCAGGGGCGCTGGCCACTGAAGCTTTCTTT
CDR3: CSASSGALATEAFF
size: .
D: .
J: TRBJ1-1
V: TRBV20-1

DNA: TGTGCCAGCAGCTGGGAAATAGCGGGAGGGTACAATGAGCAGTTCTTC
CDR3: CASSWEIAGGYNEQFF
size: .
D: TRBD2
J: TRBJ2-1
V: TRBV5-5

DNA: TGTGCCTGGAGGAAAAGGGTATACCCGACTAGCGTTACCTACGAGCAGTACTTC
CDR3: CAWRKRVYPTSVTYEQYF
size: .
D: TRBD2
J: TRBJ2-7
V: TRBV30

DNA: TGTGCCAGCAACCCGACAGGGCACTATGGCTACACCTTC
CDR3: CASNPTGHYGYTF
size: .
D: TRBD1
J: TRBJ1-2
V: TRBV5-6

DNA: TGTGCCAGTAGTATAGGAGGCACCGAAGCCAGGAACACTGAAGCTTTCTTT
CDR3: CASSIGGTEARNTEAFF
size: .
D: .
J: TRBJ1-1
V: TRBV19

DNA: TGTGCCAGTAGTATAGGGGCAGGGCCCAATCAGCCCCAGCATTTT
CDR3: CASSIGAGPNQPQHF
size: .
D: .
J: TRBJ1-5
V: TRBV19

DNA: TGTGCCAGCAGCAGTAAAGAGACCCAGTACTTC
CDR3: CASSSKETQYF
size: .
D: .
J: TRBJ2-5
V: TRBV28

DNA: TGTGCCAGCAGCCAGGCGGGGACAGGGAGATTTTTGAACTATGGCTACACCTTC
CDR3: CASSQAGTGRFLNYGYTF
size: many
D: TRBD1
J: TRBJ1-2
V: TRBV14

DNA: TGTGCCAGCAGCCAAGTTGGAACTAGCGGGAGGGCCAGAGATACGCAGTATTTT
CDR3: CASSQVGTSGRARDTQYF
size: .
D: TRBD2
J: TRBJ2-3
V: TRBV4-2

DNA: TGTGCCAGCAGCTTAGTCTTTGGGCCAGCCCGATATGGCTACACCTTC
CDR3: CASSLVFGPARYGYTF
size: .
D: .
J: TRBJ1-2
V: TRBV7-2

DNA: TGTGCCAGCACCTTAGGACAGGGGCGCTCCTACGAGCAGTACTTC
CDR3: CASTLGQGRSYEQYF
size: .
D: TRBD1
J: TRBJ2-7
V: TRBV6-6

DNA: TGTGCCAGCAGCCAAGATATCGGACTAGCGAACACCTACGAGCAGTACTTC
CDR3: CASSQDIGLANTYEQYF
size: .
D: TRBD2
J: TRBJ2-7
V: TRBV14

DNA: TGCGCCAGCAGCCAGGCCCGGACAGGGGTCACCGGGGAGCTGTTTTTT
CDR3: CASSQARTGVTGELFF
size: .
D: TRBD1
J: TRBJ2-2
V: TRBV4-1

DNA: TGTGCCAGCAAGAGGGACACTGAAGCTTTCTTT
CDR3: CASKRDTEAFF
size: .
D: .
J: TRBJ1-1
V: TRBV6-5

DNA: TGTGCCAGCAGCCAGGGACAGGGAATTGGAAACACCATATATTTT
CDR3: CASSQGQGIGNTIYF
size: once
D: TRBD1
J: TRBJ1-3
V: TRBV3-1/TRBV3-2

DNA: TGCGCCAGCGCGACGGGGGAAGTAAATGAAAAACTGTTTTTT
CDR3: CASATGEVNEKLFF
size: .
D: .
J: TRBJ1-4
V: TRBV5-1

DNA: TGTGCCAGCAGCCCCCGACAGGGGATCAATGAAAAACTGTTTTTT
CDR3: CASSPRQGINEKLFF
size: .
D: TRBD1
J: TRBJ1-4
V: TRBV2

DNA: TGTGCCTGGAGTGTGGCGGGTCAGCCCCAGCATTTT
CDR3: CAWSVAGQPQHF
size: .
D: .
J: TRBJ1-5
V: TRBV30

DNA: TGCGCCAGCAGCTTGTCGACGGGAACGACGAATGAGCAGTTCTTC
CDR3: CASSLSTGTTNEQFF
size: .
D: .
J: TRBJ2-1
V: TRBV5-1

DNA: TGTGCCAGCAGCTTAACCTCAGGGTCAGTGTTTGAGCAGTACTTC
CDR3: CASSLTSGSVFEQYF
size: .
D: .
J: TRBJ2-7
V: TRBV7-8

DNA: TGTGCCAGCAGTGTAACGGACTTGAGGAGTTCACCCCTCCACTTT
CDR3: CASSVTDLRSSPLHF
size: .
D: .
J: TRBJ1-6
V: TRBV2

DNA: TGTGCCAGCAGCGTTGGCAGGGTTAATTCACCCCTCCACTTT
CDR3: CASSVGRVNSPLHF
size: once
D: .
J: TRBJ1-6
V: TRBV11-1

DNA: TGTGCCAGCAGCTCGGGACTAAGCACAGATACGCAGTATTTT
CDR3: CASSSGLSTDTQYF
size: .
D: TRBD2
J: TRBJ2-3
V: TRBV5-4

DNA: TGCGCCAGCAGCCAGGATTTTGGACTGGGCACAGATACGCAGTATTTT
CDR3: CASSQDFGLGTDTQYF
size: .
D: .
J: TRBJ2-3
V: TRBV5-1

DNA: TGTGCCAGCAGCTCAGGGGGGAAGCAGTACTTC
CDR3: CASSSGGKQYF
size: .
D: .
J: TRBJ2-7
V: TRBV7-3

DNA: TGTGCCAGCAGTGACCAAGTAGCGGTTAATAGCTCCTACAATGAGCAGTTCTTC
CDR3: CASSDQVAVNSSYNEQFF
size: .
D: .
J: TRBJ2-1
V: TRBV6-4

DNA: TGCGCCAGCAGCTCTCGGACAGGGACAGATACGCAGTATTTT
CDR3: CASSSRTGTDTQYF
size: .
D: TRBD1
J: TRBJ2-3
V: TRBV5-1

DNA: TGTGCCAGCAGCCAAGATATCGGGAGGACTAGCGGGGTGAATGAGCAGTTCTTC
CDR3: CASSQDIGRTSGVNEQFF
size: .
D: TRBD2
J: TRBJ2-1
V: TRBV14

DNA: TGTGCCAGCAGACCACTAGCGGGGGGGATCCAGTACTTC
CDR3: CASRPLAGGIQYF
size: .
D: TRBD2
J: TRBJ2-5
V: TRBV7-9

DNA: TGTGCCAGCAGCTTAGCCGCGTCGCCCGGGACCCAGTACTTC
CDR3: CASSLAASPGTQYF
size: .
D: .
J: TRBJ2-5
V: TRBV7-9